The clone carrying this T cell receptor (beta chain) was observed a few times. This sample was included in a study of T cells after yellow fever vaccination. TCRdb ran MiXCR on the 5' RACE reads and lists one entry per CDR3 protein. The sample includes 550,000 or so distinct CDR3 sequences, 15% to 20% seen only once; the top ten take around an eighth. The specimen comprised PBMCs, sampled 15 days after the yellow fever booster vaccination. The sequence came from a man aged 25-40 years who received the YFV17D yellow fever vaccine.

The CDR3 loop reads CASSSREGTYEQYF. For the CDR3, the DNA is TGTGCCAGCAGCTCCAGGGAAGGTACCTACGAGCAGTACTTC. The chain employs TRBV5-4 and TRBJ2-7; possibly TRBD1 for D (5 bases). V lost 3 bases, J lost 2 bases, and 12 bases lay in between. Germline V CDR1 and CDR2: SGHNT, YYREEE (reference sequence). The length of the CDR3 is 14 residues.